This T cell receptor (beta chain) was recovered during a study of cytomegalovirus exposure and HLA in healthy donors. Details on this clone: Its antigen is still unknown.

Notes on the study in general: In vitro data verified a few CMV-associated chains as specific for CMV antigens.

In the PCR, 60 Vbeta and 13 Jbeta primers were used. As originally analysed: An analysis that came later counted tens of millions of unique TCR beta chains, approximately 10 million shared. The assay was immunoSEQ multiplex PCR, and TCRdb's table has in-frame clones only and misses some. The V and J calls and the clone size are those of that table, but D and trimming were determined from the DNA. The sample lists over 150,000 clones, more than 70% occurring once. Material: PBMCs. This receptor was taken from a boy between 2 and 10 years old in good health and CMV-seronegative.

The CDR3 DNA sequence: TGTGCCAGCAGCTTTACGGTGACAGGGAGCTCCTACGAGCAGTACTTC. Amino acid sequence: CASSFTVTGSSYEQYF. The rearrangement links TRBV5-6 to TRBJ2-7; 7 bases are shared with TRBD1. Germline CDR1 SGHDT, CDR2 YYEEEE. The CDR3 runs 16 residues. Trimming at V came to 2 bases and at J to 0 bases, leaving 8 bases not matched to a gene.